This TCR beta chain was found in a study of cytomegalovirus exposure and HLA in healthy donors. Overall study results and limits: The TCR clusters that emerged in the first cohort tended, a later analysis found, to co-occur in the approximately 110 validation repertoires.

Clones were sequenced by immunoSEQ multiplex PCR, and TCRdb holds only the in-frame ones, with some missing. The profile shows hundreds of thousands of clones, roughly 90% of them singletons. Trimming took off 5 bases at V and 4 bases at J, with 15 bases between the two ends. Germline V gene sequence: CDR1 SGHRS, CDR2 YFSETQ. The CDR3 length is 15 residues. Details on this clone: Its specificity is not known.

The sample comprised PBMCs. The chain carries TRBV5-1 and TRBJ2-2, with a tentative D call TRBD2 (6 bases). The sequence was collected from a man between 18 and 29 years old in good health and CMV-seropositive. The DNA of the CDR3 is TGCGCCAGCAGGGCCGGGACTGGCTTCACCGGGGAGCTGTTTTTT. This sequence encodes CASRAGTGFTGELFF.